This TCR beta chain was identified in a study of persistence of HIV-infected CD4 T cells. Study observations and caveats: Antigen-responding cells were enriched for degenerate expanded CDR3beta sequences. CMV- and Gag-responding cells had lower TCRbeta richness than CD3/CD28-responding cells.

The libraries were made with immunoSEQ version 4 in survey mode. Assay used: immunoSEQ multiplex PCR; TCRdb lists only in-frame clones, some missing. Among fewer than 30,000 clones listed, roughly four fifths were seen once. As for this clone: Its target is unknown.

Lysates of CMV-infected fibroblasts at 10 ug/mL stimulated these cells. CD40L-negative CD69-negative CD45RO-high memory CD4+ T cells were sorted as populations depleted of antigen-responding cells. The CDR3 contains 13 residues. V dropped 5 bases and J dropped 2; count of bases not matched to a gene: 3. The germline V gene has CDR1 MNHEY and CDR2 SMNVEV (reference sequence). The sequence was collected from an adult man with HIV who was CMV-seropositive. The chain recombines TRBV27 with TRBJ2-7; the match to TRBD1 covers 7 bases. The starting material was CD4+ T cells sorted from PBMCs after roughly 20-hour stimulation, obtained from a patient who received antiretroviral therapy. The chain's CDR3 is CASSGTVPYEQYF. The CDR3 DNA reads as TGTGCCAGCAGTGGGACAGTTCCCTACGAGCAGTACTTC.